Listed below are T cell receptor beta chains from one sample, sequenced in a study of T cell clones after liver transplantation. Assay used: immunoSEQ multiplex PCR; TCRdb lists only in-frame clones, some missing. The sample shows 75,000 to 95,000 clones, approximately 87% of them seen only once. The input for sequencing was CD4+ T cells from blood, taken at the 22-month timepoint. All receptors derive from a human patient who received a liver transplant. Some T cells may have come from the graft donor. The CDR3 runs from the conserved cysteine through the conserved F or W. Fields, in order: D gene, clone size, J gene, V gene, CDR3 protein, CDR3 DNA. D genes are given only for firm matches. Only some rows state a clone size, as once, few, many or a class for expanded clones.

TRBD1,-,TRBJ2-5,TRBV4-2,CASSPRTGDVNIQETQYF,TGTGCCAGCAGCCCCCGGACAGGGGACGTTAATATACAAGAGACCCAGTACTTC
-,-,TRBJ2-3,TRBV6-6,CASSYTGIPTDTQYF,TGTGCCAGCAGTTACACGGGAATACCCACAGATACGCAGTATTTT
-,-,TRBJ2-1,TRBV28,CASISSYNEQFF,TGTGCCAGCATTAGCTCCTACAATGAGCAGTTCTTC
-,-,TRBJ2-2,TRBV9,CASSFSTGELFF,TGTGCCAGCAGCTTCAGCACCGGGGAGCTGTTTTTT
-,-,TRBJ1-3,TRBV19,CASRVSSGNTIYF,TGTGCCAGTAGGGTGAGCTCTGGAAACACCATATATTTT
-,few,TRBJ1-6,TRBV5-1,CASSQDSYYSPLHF,TGCGCCAGCAGCCAGGACAGCTATTACTCACCCCTCCACTTT
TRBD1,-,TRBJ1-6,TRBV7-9,CASSQGQGVYSPLHF,TGTGCCAGCAGCCAGGGACAGGGAGTTTACTCACCCCTCCACTTT
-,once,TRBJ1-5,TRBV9,CAFPGGSNQPQHF,TGTGCCTTCCCTGGTGGGAGCAATCAGCCCCAGCATTTT
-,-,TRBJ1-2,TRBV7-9,CASTSGGRGGYTF,TGTGCCAGCACCTCGGGGGGGCGAGGCGGCTACACCTTC
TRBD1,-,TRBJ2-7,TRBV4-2,CASSPGDRAPSYEQYF,TGTGCCAGCAGTCCAGGGGACAGGGCTCCCTCCTACGAGCAGTACTTC
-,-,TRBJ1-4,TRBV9,CASSVDAWQEGEKLFF,TGTGCCAGCAGCGTAGATGCGTGGCAGGAGGGGGAAAAACTGTTTTTT
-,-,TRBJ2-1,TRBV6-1,CASSGLGGSYFTSYNEQFF,TGTGCCAGCAGTGGACTAGGAGGGAGCTATTTTACCTCCTACAATGAGCAGTTCTTC
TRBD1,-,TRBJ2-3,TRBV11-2,CASSHRGQPGTDTQYF,TGTGCCAGCAGCCACAGGGGACAGCCAGGTACAGATACGCAGTATTTT
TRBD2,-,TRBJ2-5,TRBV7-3,CASSSPSGGAGETQYF,TGTGCCAGCAGCTCGCCTAGCGGGGGGGCAGGAGAGACCCAGTACTTC
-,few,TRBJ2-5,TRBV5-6,CASSFTPGETQYF,TGTGCCAGCAGCTTTACCCCGGGGGAGACCCAGTACTTC
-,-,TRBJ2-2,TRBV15,CATSREDPSNTGELFF,TGTGCCACCAGCAGAGAAGACCCTTCGAACACCGGGGAGCTGTTTTTT
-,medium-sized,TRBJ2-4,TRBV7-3,CASSLWGNAKNIQYF,TGTGCCAGCAGCTTATGGGGAAACGCCAAAAACATTCAGTACTTC
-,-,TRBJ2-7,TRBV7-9,CASSSIFGLEQYF,TGTGCCAGCAGCTCAATCTTCGGGTTAGAGCAGTACTTC
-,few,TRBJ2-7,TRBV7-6,CASSARIPGPYSYEQYF,TGTGCCAGCAGCGCAAGGATCCCGGGACCCTACTCCTACGAGCAGTACTTC